A selection of T cell receptor beta chains follows, all from one sample in a study of T-cell memory formation after mild COVID-19. MiXCR, run by TCRdb on the 5' RACE reads, gives a single entry per CDR3 protein. The sample lists approximately 350,000 distinct CDR3 sequences; 13% were seen once. Specimen: PBMCs or a T cell subset sorted from them (not recorded which). These receptor sequences come from a young man who had mild COVID-19 (a few samples of this study predate the infection). Cell type and time point are not known. Each CDR3 is given with its conserved first and last residue. A D gene is named only where the DNA matches it firmly. A clone size is listed for some rows: how often the clone was seen (once, few, many), or a class if it is expanded.

CDR3nt	CDR3aa	abundance	j_gene	v_gene	d_gene
TGTGCCAGCACCCCTAGCTTGGAGGAGACCCAGTACTTC	CASTPSLEETQYF	many	TRBJ2-5	TRBV7-9	-
TGCAGTGCTGCCCAGGGTTTTTCGTACACTGAAGCTTTCTTT	CSAAQGFSYTEAFF	few	TRBJ1-1	TRBV20-1	-
TGCGCCAGCAGCTTGTTAGCCCCGGGGGAAGCTTTCTTT	CASSLLAPGEAFF	-	TRBJ1-1	TRBV5-1	-
TGCAGCGTTGAGGACAGGGTGGGTTACGAGCAGTACTTC	CSVEDRVGYEQYF	-	TRBJ2-7	TRBV29-1	TRBD1
TGCGCCAGCAGCCACCGGGGACGAGGACCTACTCCAGATACGCAGTATTTT	CASSHRGRGPTPDTQYF	few	TRBJ2-3	TRBV4-3	-
TGCGCCAGCAGCCAAGTGATTACGGACACTGAAGCTTTCTTT	CASSQVITDTEAFF	few	TRBJ1-1	TRBV4-1	-
TGCGCCAGCAGCCAAGATGGTCGCGGGGGCGCGGGAGATACGCAGTATTTT	CASSQDGRGGAGDTQYF	few	TRBJ2-3	TRBV4-3	-
TGTGCCAGCAGTTTCCCGAGGGGAGGCGGCTACACCTTC	CASSFPRGGGYTF	-	TRBJ1-2	TRBV28	-
TGTGCCAGCAGTTACTCTAAGGGCCCTGAGGGAACTGAAGCTTTCTTT	CASSYSKGPEGTEAFF	-	TRBJ1-1	TRBV6-2/TRBV6-3	-
TGCGCCAGCAGCCAAACACCAAACAGGGCCGGGGAGCTGTTTTTT	CASSQTPNRAGELFF	few	TRBJ2-2	TRBV4-1	-
TGCGCCAGCAGCCCGCGACAGGGGGCTACCGGGGAGCTGTTTTTT	CASSPRQGATGELFF	many	TRBJ2-2	TRBV5-1	TRBD1
TGTGCCAGCAGCGATAGGGACGTCTACGGGTTGGATGAAAAACTGTTTTTT	CASSDRDVYGLDEKLFF	-	TRBJ1-4	TRBV25-1	-
TGCGCCAGCAGCTTTTATGGGTCAGGGGGCTCGTACACTGAAGCTTTCTTT	CASSFYGSGGSYTEAFF	many	TRBJ1-1	TRBV5-1	TRBD1
TGTGCCAGCAGTGCTAACAGGGGGGAGTACACTGAAGCTTTCTTT	CASSANRGEYTEAFF	few	TRBJ1-1	TRBV6-1	TRBD1
TGCGCCAGCAGCCCGGGGGGGACTAGCCGTGGGCAGTTCTTC	CASSPGGTSRGQFF	many	TRBJ2-1	TRBV5-1	TRBD2
TGCGCCAGCAGCTTGGGGGGACAGCCCATAAATGACGCTTTCTTT	CASSLGGQPINDAFF	-	TRBJ1-1	TRBV5-1	TRBD1
TGTGCCAGCAGCTTATCCGGAGCGGGGGGATCCTACGAGCAGTACTTC	CASSLSGAGGSYEQYF	few	TRBJ2-7	TRBV7-2	TRBD2
TGCGCCAGCAGTTCTTTCGGCGGGAACACAGATACGCAGTATTTT	CASSSFGGNTDTQYF	few	TRBJ2-3	TRBV5-1	-
TGCAGTGCTACGAATCCTCGCGGCCGCACCGGGGAGCTGTTTTTT	CSATNPRGRTGELFF	many	TRBJ2-2	TRBV20-1	-
TGTGCCAGCAGCGGAACAGGGGGCATGGGCCACGAGCAGTACTTC	CASSGTGGMGHEQYF	-	TRBJ2-7	TRBV9	TRBD1
TGTGCCAGCATAGGTCGGCAGCTCAATCAGCCCCAGCATTTT	CASIGRQLNQPQHF	few	TRBJ1-5	TRBV2	-
TGCGCCAGCAGCCCCCCTGGGACAGGGGGCACAGATACGCAGTATTTT	CASSPPGTGGTDTQYF	-	TRBJ2-3	TRBV5-1	TRBD1
TGTGCCAGCAGCTCGACGGCCGTCTCCTACGAGCAGTACTTC	CASSSTAVSYEQYF	few	TRBJ2-7	TRBV7-2	-
TGTGCCAGCAGTTACGGCTGGGGTCGTGGGTACAATGAGCAGTTCTTC	CASSYGWGRGYNEQFF	-	TRBJ2-1	TRBV6-6	-
TGTGCCAGCAACAACCCCGTCTTGGAGACCCAGTACTTC	CASNNPVLETQYF	-	TRBJ2-5	TRBV6-5	-
TGTGCCAGCAGCCCGTGGCGCGAGACAGGGGGCTACAATGAGCAGTTCTTC	CASSPWRETGGYNEQFF	few	TRBJ2-1	TRBV11-1	TRBD1
TGCGCCAGCAGCTTGGGTGTCGTTCAAGAGACCCAGTACTTC	CASSLGVVQETQYF	many	TRBJ2-5	TRBV5-1	-